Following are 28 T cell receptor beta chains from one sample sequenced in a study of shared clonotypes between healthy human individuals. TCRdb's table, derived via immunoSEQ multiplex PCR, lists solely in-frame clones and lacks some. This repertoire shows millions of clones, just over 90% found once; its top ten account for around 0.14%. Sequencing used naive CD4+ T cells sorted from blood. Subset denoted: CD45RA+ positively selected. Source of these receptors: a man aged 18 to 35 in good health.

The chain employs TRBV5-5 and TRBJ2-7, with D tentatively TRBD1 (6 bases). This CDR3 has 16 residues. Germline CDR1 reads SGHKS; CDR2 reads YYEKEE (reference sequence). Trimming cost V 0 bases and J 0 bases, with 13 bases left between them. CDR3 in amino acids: CASSLVPGDISYEQYF. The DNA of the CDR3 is TGTGCCAGCAGCTTGGTTCCTGGGGACATCTCCTACGAGCAGTACTTC. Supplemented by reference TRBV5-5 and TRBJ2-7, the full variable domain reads DAGVTQSPTHLIKTRGQQVTLRCSPISGHKSVSWYQQVLGQGPQFIFQYYEKEERGRGNFPDRFSARQFPNYSSELNVNALLLGDSALYLCASSLVPGDISYEQYFGPGTRLTVT.

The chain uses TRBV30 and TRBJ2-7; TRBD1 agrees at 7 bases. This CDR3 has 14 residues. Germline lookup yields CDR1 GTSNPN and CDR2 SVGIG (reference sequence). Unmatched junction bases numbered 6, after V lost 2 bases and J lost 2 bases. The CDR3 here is CAWSRGQLAYEQYF. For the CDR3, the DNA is TGTGCCTGGAGTAGGGGACAGTTAGCCTACGAGCAGTACTTC.

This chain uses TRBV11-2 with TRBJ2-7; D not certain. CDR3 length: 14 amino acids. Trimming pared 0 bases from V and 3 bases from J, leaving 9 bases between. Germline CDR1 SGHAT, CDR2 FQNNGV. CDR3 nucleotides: TGTGCCAGCAGCTTAGATCAGATCTACTACGAGCAGTACTTC. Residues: CASSLDQIYYEQYF.

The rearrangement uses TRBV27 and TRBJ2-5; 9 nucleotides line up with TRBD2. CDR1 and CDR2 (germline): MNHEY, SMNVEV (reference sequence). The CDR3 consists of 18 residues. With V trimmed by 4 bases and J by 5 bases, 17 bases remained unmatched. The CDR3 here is CASSYLSRRAGGVETQYF. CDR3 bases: TGTGCCAGCAGTTACCTCTCTCGGAGGGCGGGAGGGGTCGAGACCCAGTACTTC.

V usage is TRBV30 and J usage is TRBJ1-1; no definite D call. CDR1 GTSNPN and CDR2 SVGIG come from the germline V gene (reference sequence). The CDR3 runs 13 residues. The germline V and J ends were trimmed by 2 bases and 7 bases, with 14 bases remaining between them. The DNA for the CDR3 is TGTGCCTGGAGTCCGCTTAGAGGGTATGAAGCTTTCTTT. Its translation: CAWSPLRGYEAFF. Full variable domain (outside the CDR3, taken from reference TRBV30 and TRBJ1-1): SQTIHQWPATLVQPVGSPLSLECTVEGTSNPNLYWYRQAAGRGLQLLFYSVGIGQISSEVPQNLSASRPQDRQFILSSKKLLLSDSGFYLCAWSPLRGYEAFFGQGTRLTVV.

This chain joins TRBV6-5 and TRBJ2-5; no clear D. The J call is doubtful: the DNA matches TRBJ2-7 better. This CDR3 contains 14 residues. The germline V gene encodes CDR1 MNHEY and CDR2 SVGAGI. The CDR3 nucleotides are TGTGCCAGCAGTTACTCGGAGTACTCCTACGAGCAGTACTTC. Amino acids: CASSYSEYSYEQYF.

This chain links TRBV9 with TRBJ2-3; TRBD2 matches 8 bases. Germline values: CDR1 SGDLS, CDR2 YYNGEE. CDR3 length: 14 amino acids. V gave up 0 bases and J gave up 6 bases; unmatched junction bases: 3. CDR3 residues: CASSVGSGEDTQYF. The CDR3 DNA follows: TGTGCCAGCAGCGTAGGTAGCGGGGAGGATACGCAGTATTTT.

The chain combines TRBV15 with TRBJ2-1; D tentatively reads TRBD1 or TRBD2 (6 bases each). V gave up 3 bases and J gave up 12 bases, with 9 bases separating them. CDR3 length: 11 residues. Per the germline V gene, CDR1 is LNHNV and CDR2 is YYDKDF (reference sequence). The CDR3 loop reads CATSREGVQFF. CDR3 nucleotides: TGTGCCACCAGCAGGGAGGGGGTGCAGTTCTTC.

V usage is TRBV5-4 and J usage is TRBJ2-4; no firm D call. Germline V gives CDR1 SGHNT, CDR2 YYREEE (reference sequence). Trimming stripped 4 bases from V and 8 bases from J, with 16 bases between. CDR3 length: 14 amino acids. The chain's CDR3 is CASSHRGQADIQYF. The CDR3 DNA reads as TGTGCCAGCAGCCACCGTGGGCAGGCAGACATTCAGTACTTC.

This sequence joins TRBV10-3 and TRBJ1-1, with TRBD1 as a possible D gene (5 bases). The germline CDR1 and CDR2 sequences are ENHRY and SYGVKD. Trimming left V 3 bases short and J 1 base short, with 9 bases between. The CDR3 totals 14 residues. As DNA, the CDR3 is TGTGCCATCAGTGACCGGGGCAAGAACACTGAAGCTTTCTTT. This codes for CAISDRGKNTEAFF.

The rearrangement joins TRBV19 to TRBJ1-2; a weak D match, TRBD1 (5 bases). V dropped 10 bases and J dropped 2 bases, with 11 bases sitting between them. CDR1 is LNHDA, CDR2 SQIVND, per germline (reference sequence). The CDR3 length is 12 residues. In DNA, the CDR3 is TGTGCCACCCCGGGACGGAACTATGGCTACACCTTC. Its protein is CATPGRNYGYTF. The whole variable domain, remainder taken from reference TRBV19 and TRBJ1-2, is DGGITQSPKYLFRKEGQNVTLSCEQNLNHDAMYWYRQDPGQGLRLIYYSQIVNDFQKGDIAEGYSVSREKKESFPLTVTSAQKNPTAFYLCATPGRNYGYTFGSGTRLTVV.

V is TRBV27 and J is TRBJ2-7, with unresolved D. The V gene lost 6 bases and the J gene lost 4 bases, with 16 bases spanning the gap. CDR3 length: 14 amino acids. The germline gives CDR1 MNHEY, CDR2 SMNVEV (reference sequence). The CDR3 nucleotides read TGTGCCAGCAGCAACGGTCAAGGGATTTACGAGCAGTACTTC. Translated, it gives CASSNGQGIYEQYF.

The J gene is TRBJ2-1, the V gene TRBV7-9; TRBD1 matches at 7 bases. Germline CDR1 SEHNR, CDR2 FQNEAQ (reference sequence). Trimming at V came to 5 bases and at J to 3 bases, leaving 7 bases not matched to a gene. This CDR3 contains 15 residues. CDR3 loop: CASSPKGGGYNEQFF. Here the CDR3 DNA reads TGTGCCAGCAGCCCCAAAGGGGGCGGCTACAATGAGCAGTTCTTC.

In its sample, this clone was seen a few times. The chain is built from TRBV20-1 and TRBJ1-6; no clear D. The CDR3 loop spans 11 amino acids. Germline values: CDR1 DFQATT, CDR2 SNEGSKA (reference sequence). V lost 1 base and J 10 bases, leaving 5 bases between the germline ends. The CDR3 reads CSARGESPLHF. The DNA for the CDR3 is TGCAGTGCTAGAGGCGAATCACCCCTCCACTTT.

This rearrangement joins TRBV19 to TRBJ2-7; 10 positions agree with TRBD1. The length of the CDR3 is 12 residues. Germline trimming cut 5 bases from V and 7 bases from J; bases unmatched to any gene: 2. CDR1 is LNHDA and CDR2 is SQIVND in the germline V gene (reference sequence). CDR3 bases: TGTGCCAGTAGTGACAGGGGGCTTGAGCAGTACTTC. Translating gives CASSDRGLEQYF.

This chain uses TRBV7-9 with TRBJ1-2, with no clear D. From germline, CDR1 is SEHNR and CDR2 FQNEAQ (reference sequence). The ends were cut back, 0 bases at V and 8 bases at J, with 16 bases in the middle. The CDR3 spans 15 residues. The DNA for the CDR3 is TGTGCCAGCAGCTTAGCGCTCGGGCGGTTCGACGGCTACACCTTC. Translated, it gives CASSLALGRFDGYTF.

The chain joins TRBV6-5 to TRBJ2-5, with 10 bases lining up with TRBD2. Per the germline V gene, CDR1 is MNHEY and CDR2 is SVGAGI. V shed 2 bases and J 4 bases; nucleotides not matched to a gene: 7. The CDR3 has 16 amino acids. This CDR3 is CASSYPGLARAETQYF. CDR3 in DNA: TGTGCCAGCAGTTACCCGGGACTAGCGAGAGCAGAGACCCAGTACTTC.

The CDR3 DNA is TGTGCCAGCAGCTGGGTAGGTGGCAGTTCCTCAAGCTCCTACGAGCAGTACTTC. It codes for CASSWVGGSSSSSYEQYF. V and J are TRBV7-2 and TRBJ2-7, with D unresolved. The V gene lost 4 bases and the J gene lost 0 bases, with 22 bases spanning the gap. The CDR3 has 18 amino acids. Germline CDR1 and CDR2: SGHTA and FQGNSA.

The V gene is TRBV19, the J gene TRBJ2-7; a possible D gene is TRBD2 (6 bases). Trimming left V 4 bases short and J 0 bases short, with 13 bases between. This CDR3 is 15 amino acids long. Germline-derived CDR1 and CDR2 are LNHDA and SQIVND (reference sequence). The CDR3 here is CASSNQGLLSYEQYF. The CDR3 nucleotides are TGTGCCAGTAGTAACCAGGGACTCCTCTCCTACGAGCAGTACTTC.

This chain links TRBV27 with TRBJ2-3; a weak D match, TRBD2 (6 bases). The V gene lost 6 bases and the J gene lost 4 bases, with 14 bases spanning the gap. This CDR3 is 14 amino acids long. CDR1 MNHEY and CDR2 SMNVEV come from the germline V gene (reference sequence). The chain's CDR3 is CASSLRGAPDTQYF. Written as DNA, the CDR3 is TGTGCCAGCAGCCTCCGCGGGGCCCCAGATACGCAGTATTTT.

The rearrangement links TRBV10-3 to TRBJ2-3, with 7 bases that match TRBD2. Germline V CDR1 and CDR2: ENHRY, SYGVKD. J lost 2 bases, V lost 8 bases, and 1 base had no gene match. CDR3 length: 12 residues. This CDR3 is CAIAGVTDTQYF. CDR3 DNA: TGTGCCATCGCGGGGGTCACAGATACGCAGTATTTT.

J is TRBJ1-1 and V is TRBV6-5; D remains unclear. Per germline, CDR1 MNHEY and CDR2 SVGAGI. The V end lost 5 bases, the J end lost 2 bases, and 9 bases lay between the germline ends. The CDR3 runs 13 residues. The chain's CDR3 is CASSTGLNTEAFF. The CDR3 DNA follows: TGTGCCAGCAGTACCGGACTTAACACTGAAGCTTTCTTT.

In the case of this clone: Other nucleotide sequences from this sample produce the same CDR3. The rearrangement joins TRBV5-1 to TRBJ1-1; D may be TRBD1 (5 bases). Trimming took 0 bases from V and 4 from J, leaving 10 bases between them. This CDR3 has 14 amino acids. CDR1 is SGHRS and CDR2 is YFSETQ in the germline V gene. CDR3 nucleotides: TGCGCCAGCAGCTTGGAGGGGAGGGGCACTGAAGCTTTCTTT. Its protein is CASSLEGRGTEAFF. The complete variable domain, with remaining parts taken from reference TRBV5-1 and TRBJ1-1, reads KAGVTQTPRYLIKTRGQQVTLSCSPISGHRSVSWYQQTPGQGLQFLFEYFSETQRNKGNFPGRFSGRQFSNSRSEMNVSTLELGDSALYLCASSLEGRGTEAFFGQGTRLTVV.

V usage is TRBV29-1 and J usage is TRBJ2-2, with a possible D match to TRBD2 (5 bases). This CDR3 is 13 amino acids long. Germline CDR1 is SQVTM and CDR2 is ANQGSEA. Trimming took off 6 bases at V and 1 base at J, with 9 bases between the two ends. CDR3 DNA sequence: TGCAGCGTCTTGGGGAGGAACACCGGGGAGCTGTTTTTT. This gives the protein CSVLGRNTGELFF.

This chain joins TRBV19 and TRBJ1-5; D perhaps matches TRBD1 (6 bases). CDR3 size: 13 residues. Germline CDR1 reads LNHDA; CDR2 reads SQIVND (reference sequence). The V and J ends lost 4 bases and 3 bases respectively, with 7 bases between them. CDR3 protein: CASSRDTNQPQHF. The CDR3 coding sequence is TGTGCCAGTAGTAGGGACACCAATCAGCCCCAGCATTTT.

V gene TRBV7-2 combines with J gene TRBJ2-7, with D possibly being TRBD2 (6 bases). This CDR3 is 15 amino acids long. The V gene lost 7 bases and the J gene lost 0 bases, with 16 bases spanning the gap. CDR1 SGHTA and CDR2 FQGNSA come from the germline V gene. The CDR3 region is CASTVRRGYSYEQYF. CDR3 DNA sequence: TGTGCCAGCACTGTAAGGAGGGGTTACTCCTACGAGCAGTACTTC.

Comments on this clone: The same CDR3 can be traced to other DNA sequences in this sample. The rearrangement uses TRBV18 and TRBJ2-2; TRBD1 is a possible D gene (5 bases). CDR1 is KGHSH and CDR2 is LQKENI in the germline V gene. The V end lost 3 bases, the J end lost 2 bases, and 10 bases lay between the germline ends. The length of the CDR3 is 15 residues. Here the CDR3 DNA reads TGTGCCAGCTCACCGGGCCAGGGAAACACCGGGGAGCTGTTTTTT. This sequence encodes CASSPGQGNTGELFF.

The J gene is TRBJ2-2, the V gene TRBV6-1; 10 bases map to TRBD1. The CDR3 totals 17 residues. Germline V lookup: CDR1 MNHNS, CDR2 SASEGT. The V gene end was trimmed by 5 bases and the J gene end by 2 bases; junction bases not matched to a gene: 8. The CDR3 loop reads CASSQDRGLFNTGELFF. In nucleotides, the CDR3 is TGTGCCAGCAGTCAAGACAGGGGGCTATTTAACACCGGGGAGCTGTTTTTT.